The 20 T cell receptor beta chains given below trace back to one sample, sequenced in a study of control samples from healthy donors and cancer patients. Only in-frame clones appear in the TCRdb table, and some are missing; sequencing was by immunoSEQ multiplex PCR. The sample consists of more than 100,000 clones, approximately 88% of them appearing once. Sequencing was carried out using blood. The source is a man between 40 and 49 years old in good health.

This sequence joins TRBV4-2 and TRBJ1-4; TRBD1 agrees at 8 bases. Trimming removed 0 bases from V and 5 bases from J; junction bases left unmatched: 2. Germline V gives CDR1 LGHNA, CDR2 YNFKEQ. The CDR3 is 15 amino acids. The CDR3 DNA is TGTGCCAGCAGCCAAGACAGGGGGCGGAATGAAAAACTGTTTTTT. This sequence encodes CASSQDRGRNEKLFF.

This chain joins TRBV11-3 and TRBJ2-7; TRBD2 might be the D (6 bases). There are 13 residues in the CDR3. Germline CDR1 is SGHNT and CDR2 is YENEEA. The V gene lost 5 bases and the J gene lost 2 bases, with 10 bases spanning the gap. CDR3 loop: CASSGTGTYEQYF. CDR3 nucleotides: TGTGCCAGCAGCGGGACTGGAACCTACGAGCAGTACTTC.

Only one count was recorded for this clone. The V call is TRBV11-1, the J call TRBJ2-5, with a tentative D call TRBD1 (6 bases). Germline CDR1 SGHAT, CDR2 FQDESV (reference sequence). The CDR3 is 12 residues long. Trimming removed 8 bases from V and 5 bases from J, with 12 bases in between. CDR3 amino acids: CASAAGVETQYF. The CDR3, as DNA: TGTGCCAGCGCCGCAGGGGTGGAGACCCAGTACTTC.

This chain uses TRBV29-1 with TRBJ1-3, with unresolved D. Germline-derived CDR1 and CDR2 are SQVTM and ANQGSEA. Trimming took 2 bases from V and 2 from J, leaving 13 bases between them. The CDR3 is made up of 15 amino acids. This chain's CDR3 is CSVESFGLTGNTIYF. The CDR3 nucleotides are TGCAGCGTTGAAAGCTTCGGACTTACTGGAAACACCATATATTTT.

The J gene is TRBJ2-2, the V gene TRBV4-2, with 10 bases aligning to TRBD2. There are 16 residues in the CDR3. Looked up from germline, CDR1 is LGHNA and CDR2 is YNFKEQ. The J segment lost 2 bases and the V segment lost 4 bases, leaving 4 bases of the junction unmatched. The CDR3 DNA follows: TGTGCCAGCAGCCTGCCTAGCGGGGGAAACACCGGGGAGCTGTTTTTT. This codes for CASSLPSGGNTGELFF.

V and J are TRBV10-3 and TRBJ1-3; maybe TRBD1 (6 bases). Trimming took 0 bases from V and 4 from J, leaving 10 bases between them. The germline gives CDR1 ENHRY, CDR2 SYGVKD. This CDR3 contains 15 residues. The CDR3 DNA sequence: TGTGCCATCAGTGAGTCACAGGGCAGAGGAAACACCATATATTTT. It is translated as CAISESQGRGNTIYF.

This clone came up once. The chain couples TRBV5-1 to TRBJ2-1, with 13 bases matching TRBD2. V was pared by 3 bases and J by 8 bases, with 8 bases of the junction left unmatched. CDR3 length equals 16 residues. The germline CDR1 and CDR2 sequences are SGHRS and YFSETQ. In nucleotides, the CDR3 is TGCGCCAGCAGCTCCGGCGGACTAGCGGGGGCGCATGAGCAGTTCTTC. Encoded protein: CASSSGGLAGAHEQFF. The variable domain in full, completed from reference TRBV5-1 and TRBJ2-1, reads KAGVTQTPRYLIKTRGQQVTLSCSPISGHRSVSWYQQTPGQGLQFLFEYFSETQRNKGNFPGRFSGRQFSNSRSEMNVSTLELGDSALYLCASSSGGLAGAHEQFFGPGTRLTVL.

Many counts were recorded for this clone. The chain combines TRBV14 with TRBJ1-3; unclear D gene. CDR1 and CDR2 from the germline V gene are SGHDN and FVKESK. The CDR3 is 16 residues long. V lost 2 bases, J lost 0 bases, and 11 bases lay in between. CDR3 nucleotide sequence: TGTGCCAGCAGCCAATCGGCGCGTAGCTCTGGAAACACCATATATTTT. Its protein is CASSQSARSSGNTIYF.

V is TRBV13 and J is TRBJ2-7; D may correspond to TRBD1 or TRBD2 (6 bases each). The CDR3 is 15 amino acids. V was shortened by 3 bases and J by 5 bases, with 17 bases between the two germline ends. Germline V CDR1 and CDR2: PRHDT, FYEKMQ (reference sequence). The CDR3 bases are TGTGCCAGCAGCTTTATACAGGGAGGAATCAACGAGCAGTACTTC. This sequence encodes CASSFIQGGINEQYF. Based on the CDR3 plus reference TRBV13 and TRBJ2-7, the full variable domain is AAGVIQSPRHLIKEKRETATLKCYPIPRHDTVYWYQQGPGQDPQFLISFYEKMQSDKGSIPDRFSAQQFSDYHSELNMSSLELGDSALYFCASSFIQGGINEQYFGPGTRLTVT.

The genes are TRBV3-1 (or the pseudogene TRBV3-2) and TRBJ2-3; D ambiguous. Trimming removed 1 base from V and 0 bases from J, with 11 bases in between. This CDR3 is 16 amino acids long. CDR1 LGHDT and CDR2 YNNKEL come from the germline V gene (reference sequence). The CDR3 protein is CASSQVGVRSTDTQYF. CDR3 DNA: TGTGCCAGCAGCCAAGTAGGAGTGCGCAGCACAGATACGCAGTATTTT.

The chain couples TRBV6-1 to TRBJ1-3, with D possibly TRBD1 on 5 matching bases. CDR1 is MNHNS, CDR2 SASEGT, per germline. The CDR3 contains 17 residues. Deletions cut 2 bases from V and 2 bases from J, with 16 bases between. This chain's CDR3 is CASSELERGRAGNTIYF. CDR3 bases: TGTGCCAGCAGTGAATTAGAACGGGGGAGGGCTGGAAACACCATATATTTT.

The genes are TRBV28 and TRBJ2-2, with D uncertain. This CDR3 spans 16 amino acids. V was cut by 4 bases and J by 0 bases, with 12 bases left in between. Per the germline V gene, CDR1 is MDHEN and CDR2 is SYDVKM. CDR3 sequence: CASSSPTPANTGELFF. CDR3 nucleotides: TGTGCCAGCAGTTCTCCAACTCCGGCGAACACCGGGGAGCTGTTTTTT.

This clone came up once. The V and J genes are TRBV14 and TRBJ2-5; TRBD2 aligns across 8 bases. The CDR3 is 16 amino acids. Germline V lookup: CDR1 SGHDN, CDR2 FVKESK. V lost 0 bases and J lost 1; bases outside the gene matches: 4. The CDR3 DNA is TGTGCCAGCAGCCAAGATCCAGCGGGGGTCCAAGAGACCCAGTACTTC. This codes for CASSQDPAGVQETQYF.

This chain links TRBV9 with TRBJ2-3; D unresolved. The CDR3 runs 13 residues. Germline values: CDR1 SGDLS, CDR2 YYNGEE. With 2 bases removed from V and 3 bases from J, the gap between germline ends came to 7 bases. The CDR3 coding sequence is TGTGCCAGCAGCGTCCGGGTAACAGATACGCAGTATTTT. As protein: CASSVRVTDTQYF.

The CDR3 nucleotides are TGTGCCAGTAGTCTAGCTAGCGGGGGTGTTAGCTCCTACAATGAGCAGTTCTTC. Encoded protein: CASSLASGGVSSYNEQFF. The rearrangement uses TRBV19 and TRBJ2-1; TRBD2 matches at 10 bases. The CDR3 has 18 amino acids. In germline, CDR1 is LNHDA, CDR2 SQIVND (reference sequence). V trimming: 5 bases; J trimming: 0 bases; junction bases outside the gene matches: 10. The full variable domain, with the rest looked up from reference TRBV19 and TRBJ2-1, is DGGITQSPKYLFRKEGQNVTLSCEQNLNHDAMYWYRQDPGQGLRLIYYSQIVNDFQKGDIAEGYSVSREKKESFPLTVTSAQKNPTAFYLCASSLASGGVSSYNEQFFGPGTRLTVL.

The rearrangement joins TRBV24-1 to TRBJ2-5, with 7 bases matching TRBD2. The V and J ends lost 4 bases and 5 bases, in that order; junction bases with no gene match: 6. There are 14 residues in the CDR3. Germline-derived CDR1 and CDR2 are KGHDR and SFDVKD. The CDR3 sequence is CATSESGGSETQYF. DNA of the CDR3: TGTGCCACCAGTGAATCGGGGGGATCGGAGACCCAGTACTTC.

The chain recombines TRBV5-4 with TRBJ1-1; tentative D call: TRBD1 (6 bases). The V and J ends lost 0 bases and 5 bases respectively, with 14 bases between them. This CDR3 comprises 15 residues. Looked up from germline, CDR1 is SGHNT and CDR2 is YYREEE (reference sequence). CDR3 sequence reads: CASSLVGGAVTEAFF. The CDR3 DNA is TGTGCCAGCAGCTTGGTCGGGGGGGCGGTGACTGAAGCTTTCTTT.

The CDR3 DNA sequence: TGTGCCAGCAGCCACGGGACAGGGGGACTATACGAGCAGTACTTC. Encoded protein: CASSHGTGGLYEQYF. J is TRBJ2-7 and V is TRBV4-2, with 11 bases matching TRBD1. Germline loops: CDR1 LGHNA, CDR2 YNFKEQ. The length of the CDR3 is 15 residues. J gave up 4 bases and V 3 bases, and 5 bases lay outside the gene matches.

The chain carries TRBV25-1 and TRBJ2-7; D unclear. Trimming removed 3 bases at V and 6 bases at J, with 6 bases between. Germline lookup yields CDR1 MGHDK and CDR2 SYGVNS. CDR3 length: 11 residues. This CDR3 is CASSEGFEQYF. Written as DNA, the CDR3 is TGTGCCAGCAGTGAGGGTTTCGAGCAGTACTTC.

The chain employs TRBV10-3 and TRBJ2-1, with D tentatively TRBD2 (7 bases). The CDR3 is 18 amino acids. Trimming pared 2 bases from V and 2 bases from J, leaving 19 bases between. Germline V gene data show CDR1 as ENHRY and CDR2 as SYGVKD. CDR3 loop: CAISEGGGVPNPYNEQFF. The CDR3 DNA reads TGTGCCATCAGTGAGGGGGGGGGCGTACCCAATCCCTACAATGAGCAGTTCTTC.